The 31 T cell receptor beta chains below all came from one sample that was sequenced in a study of T-cell reconstitution after alpha-beta-depleted transplantation in children (dated by TCRdb to the mid-2010s). Overall results and qualifications from the work: The frequencies of hyperexpanded clones fell over the following months, and after one year, T-cell counts and TCRbeta diversity were mostly attributed to newly produced T cells.

The method behind the library was PCR. Sequencing relied on an Illumina HiSeq 2500. TCR libraries were prepared with molecular barcoding, using unique molecular identifiers to normalize TCRbeta repertoire quantification. TCRdb redid the processing of the public reads, applying fastp at Q25 and MiXCR, and retained in-frame beta chains. CDR3 protein duplicates are merged, each entry listing the most common genes and DNA. The table for this sample lists about 300,000 distinct CDR3 sequences; about 7.3% of them were counted only once. Approximately 9.6% of the sample is in the top ten clones. These receptors' targets are unknown. The treatment or condition label of this sample denotes: allogeneic hematopoietic cell transplantation with graft depleted of TCRalphabeta T cells and CD19 B cells. The material sequenced was peripheral blood, taken 360 days after TCRalphabeta/CD19-depleted stem cell transplant. The receptors here all came from a female patient aged 2-10 years who had a stem cell transplant for Fanconi anemia, so the T cells may come from the graft donor.

CDR3 DNA sequence: TGCGCCAGCAGCCCTAACCCGGGAGCCGGGGAGACCCAGTACTTC. This translates into CASSPNPGAGETQYF. The chain employs TRBV4-3 and TRBJ2-5; tentatively, D is TRBD2 (6 bases). The CDR3 sequence is 15 residues long. The V gene lost 4 bases and the J gene lost 5 bases, with 17 bases spanning the gap. Germline values: CDR1 LGHNA, CDR2 YSLEER.

This clonotype was detected only a few times. The chain has TRBV3-1 and TRBJ2-7, with 12 bases aligning to TRBD2. Unmatched junction bases numbered 6, after V lost 5 bases and J lost 7 bases. The CDR3 spans 14 residues. Germline-derived CDR1 and CDR2 are LGHDT and YNNKEL (reference sequence). The CDR3 is CASSSGLAGGEQYF. The CDR3 DNA follows: TGTGCCAGCAGCTCGGGACTAGCGGGTGGAGAGCAGTACTTC.

In regard to this clonotype: Just one base apart from a much larger clone, this may be a read error. V usage is TRBV20-1 and J usage is TRBJ2-7; the match to TRBD1 covers 7 bases. The CDR3 totals 17 residues. Trimming at V came to 0 bases and at J to 0 bases, leaving 11 bases not matched to a gene. Germline V gene data show CDR1 as DFQATT and CDR2 as SNEGSKA (reference sequence). The CDR3 loop is CSARDEGGKHYSYEQYF. Written as DNA, the CDR3 is TGCAGTGCTAGAGATGAAGGGGGCAAACACTACTCCTACGAGCAGTACTTC.

At least ten counts were recorded for this clonotype. The chain employs TRBV4-3 and TRBJ2-1; 8 positions match TRBD2. There are 19 residues in the CDR3. Germline-derived CDR1 and CDR2 are LGHNA and YSLEER. With 0 bases clipped from V and 1 base from J, the junction kept 11 bases outside the gene matches. The CDR3 coding sequence is TGCGCCAGCAGCCAAGATTTTAACCCGGGACTAGGATCCTACAATGAGCAGTTCTTC. Protein: CASSQDFNPGLGSYNEQFF.

This clonotype was seen at least ten times. This chain connects TRBV7-6 to TRBJ2-3, with D perhaps matching TRBD1 (5 bases). The V end lost 5 bases, the J end lost 3 bases, and 15 bases lay between the germline ends. Looked up from germline, CDR1 is SGHVS and CDR2 is FNYEAQ. The CDR3 sequence is 15 residues long. CDR3 protein: CASSLQGARTDTQYF. CDR3 bases: TGTGCCAGCAGCCTGCAAGGGGCTAGAACAGATACGCAGTATTTT.

The chain carries TRBV5-6 and TRBJ2-7, with TRBD2 as a possible D gene (6 bases). The CDR3 runs to 16 residues. CDR1 and CDR2 (germline): SGHDT, YYEEEE. Trimming shortened V by 3 bases and J by 6 bases, and 22 bases separated the two germline ends. CDR3 residues: CASSSDGGLPGGEQYF. The CDR3, as DNA: TGTGCCAGCAGCTCAGACGGGGGTCTCCCAGGAGGCGAGCAGTACTTC. The full variable domain, rest sourced from reference TRBV5-6 and TRBJ2-7, is DAGVTQSPTHLIKTRGQQVTLRCSPKSGHDTVSWYQQALGQGPQFIFQYYEEEERQRGNFPDRFSGHQFPNYSSELNVNALLLGDSALYLCASSSDGGLPGGEQYFGPGTRLTVT.

This clonotype appeared many times. The CDR3 coding sequence is TGTGCCAGCTCAGGCGACGCATCCTACGAGCAGTACGTC. Its translation is CASSGDASYEQYV. The V call is TRBV18, the J call TRBJ2-7; no clear D gene. CDR3 length: 13 residues. V dropped 5 bases and J dropped 1 base, with 9 bases sitting between them. CDR1 is KGHSH and CDR2 is LQKENI in the germline V gene.

The V call is TRBV7-9, the J call TRBJ1-1, with 8 nucleotides matching TRBD1. With 2 bases clipped from V and 1 base from J, the junction kept 3 bases outside the gene matches. The CDR3 runs to 15 residues. Germline V gene data show CDR1 as SEHNR and CDR2 as FQNEAQ (reference sequence). The CDR3 sequence: CASSLWTGRNTEAFF. The CDR3 region has the DNA TGTGCCAGCAGCTTATGGACAGGGAGGAACACTGAAGCTTTCTTT.

The chain couples TRBV2 to TRBJ2-1; TRBD2 is a possible D gene (5 bases). The CDR3 has 15 residues. Germline V gives CDR1 SNHLY, CDR2 FYNNEI. V was pared by 7 bases and J by 8 bases, with 21 bases between. This chain's CDR3 is CASTPFVSHGDEQFF. As DNA, the CDR3 is TGTGCCAGCACCCCCTTCGTCTCCCACGGGGATGAGCAGTTCTTC.

This clonotype was counted many times. This chain joins TRBV5-1 and TRBJ2-3; D remains ambiguous. Looked up from germline, CDR1 is SGHRS and CDR2 is YFSETQ. Trimming stripped 1 base from V and 3 bases from J, with 6 bases between. The CDR3 consists of 13 residues. Here the CDR3 reads CASSLFETDTQYF. CDR3 sequence (DNA): TGCGCCAGCAGCTTGTTCGAAACAGATACGCAGTATTTT.

This clonotype was picked up a small number of times. The chain is built from TRBV5-6 and TRBJ2-3; 11 bases map to TRBD2. V shed 4 bases and J 0 bases; nucleotides not matched to a gene: 7. Germline V gives CDR1 SGHDT, CDR2 YYEEEE. The CDR3 length is 17 residues. CDR3 in amino acids: CASSRLAGGYSTDTQYF. In DNA form, the CDR3 reads TGTGCCAGCAGCCGCCTAGCGGGGGGCTACAGCACAGATACGCAGTATTTT.

This clonotype occurred many times. CDR3 in DNA: TGCAGTGCTAGTGGAGACAGGCCACCCCAAGAGACCCAGTACTTC. Translation: CSASGDRPPQETQYF. J is TRBJ2-5 and V is TRBV20-1, with a weak D call TRBD1 (6 bases). V was pared by 3 bases and J by 1 base, with 15 bases between. This CDR3 spans 15 amino acids. Germline V gives CDR1 DFQATT, CDR2 SNEGSKA (reference sequence).

This clonotype has just a few counts. The chain employs TRBV11-2 and TRBJ1-2; no definite D call. The CDR3 has 16 residues. Trimming stripped 5 bases from V and 3 bases from J, with 19 bases between. CDR1 is SGHAT, CDR2 FQNNGV, per germline. For the CDR3, the DNA is TGTGCCAGCAGCCCGGGGATCGGGCGGGGATACTATGGCTACACCTTC. Protein sequence: CASSPGIGRGYYGYTF.

This chain connects TRBV30 to TRBJ2-7; D is unclear. This CDR3 has 12 amino acids. Germline values: CDR1 GTSNPN, CDR2 SVGIG (reference sequence). V dropped 3 bases and J dropped 4 bases, with 10 bases sitting between them. This CDR3 is CAWSGLGYEQYF. The CDR3 DNA reads TGTGCCTGGAGCGGGCTGGGGTACGAGCAGTACTTC.

This chain links TRBV7-2 with TRBJ2-7; 9 positions agree with TRBD2. CDR1 SGHTA and CDR2 FQGNSA come from the germline V gene. CDR3 size: 16 residues. The V and J ends lost 6 bases and 0 bases, in that order; junction bases with no gene match: 9. CDR3 nucleotide sequence: TGTGCCAGCAGTTCCCGAGCGGGGGGCCTCTCCTACGAGCAGTACTTC. Its translation is CASSSRAGGLSYEQYF.

This clonotype was recorded many times. CDR3 sequence (DNA): TGTGCCGGCTGGGTCACGGGGGGGGCGTCCTACAATGAGCAGTTCTTC. Translation gives CAGWVTGGASYNEQFF. The J gene is TRBJ2-1, the V gene TRBV3-1; 8 nucleotides match TRBD2. J gave up 1 base and V 11 bases, and 13 bases lay outside the gene matches. CDR3 length equals 16 residues. Germline values: CDR1 LGHDT, CDR2 YNNKEL (reference sequence).

This clonotype was seen at least ten times. The chain carries TRBV6-5 and TRBJ1-5, with TRBD1 matching 7 bases. V was clipped by 5 bases and J by 6 bases; unmatched bases: 4. The CDR3 loop spans 13 amino acids. The germline gives CDR1 MNHEY, CDR2 SVGAGI. Here the CDR3 reads CASSTTGSQPQHF. CDR3 nucleotide sequence: TGTGCCAGCAGTACGACAGGGAGTCAGCCCCAGCATTTT.

This clonotype was seen many times. This chain connects TRBV11-3 to TRBJ2-2; no firm D call. In germline, CDR1 is SGHNT, CDR2 YENEEA. Trimming cost V 5 bases and J 4 bases, with 5 bases left between them. The length of the CDR3 is 12 residues. CDR3 DNA sequence: TGTGCCAGCAGCCCTAGCACCGGGGAGCTGTTTTTT. As protein: CASSPSTGELFF.

This clonotype was seen repeatedly, ten times or more. The chain is built from TRBV5-1 and TRBJ2-3; 10 bases agree with TRBD2. The germline V gene has CDR1 SGHRS and CDR2 YFSETQ. J gave up 1 base and V 0 bases, and 5 bases lay outside the gene matches. The CDR3 runs 17 residues. CDR3 coding DNA: TGCGCCAGCAGCTTGGCCTTAGCGGGGGGCCGCACAGATACGCAGTATTTT. It is translated as CASSLALAGGRTDTQYF.

The V and J genes are TRBV2 and TRBJ2-1; TRBD2 aligns across 8 bases. V lost 1 base to trimming and J lost 2 bases; unmatched junction nucleotides: 7. This CDR3 is built from 17 residues. CDR1 is SNHLY, CDR2 FYNNEI, per germline. The CDR3 nucleotides read TGTGCCAGCAGTGAAGGGATAGCGGGGAGAGCCTACAATGAGCAGTTCTTC. Residues: CASSEGIAGRAYNEQFF.

This clonotype occurred many times. The chain couples TRBV27 to TRBJ2-3; D gene uncertain. The germline V and J ends were trimmed by 2 bases and 2 bases, with 11 bases remaining between them. The CDR3 spans 15 residues. Germline lookup yields CDR1 MNHEY and CDR2 SMNVEV (reference sequence). The CDR3, as DNA: TGTGCCAGCAGTTTAGCGGCAACTACCACAGATACGCAGTATTTT. Its translation: CASSLAATTTDTQYF.

There are a few counts of this clonotype. V and J are TRBV27 and TRBJ1-5, with no clear D. Germline V gives CDR1 MNHEY, CDR2 SMNVEV (reference sequence). Between the trimmed V and J ends, which lost 6 bases and 2 bases, there was a span of 14 bases. The CDR3 contains 15 residues. The CDR3 coding sequence is TGTGCCAGCAGACCCGGACGGTGGGGCAATCAGCCCCAGCATTTT. It is translated as CASRPGRWGNQPQHF.

This clonotype was found many times. The V and J genes are TRBV29-1 and TRBJ2-3; D call uncertain. V lost 1 base and J lost 1, with 6 bases in between. Germline values: CDR1 SQVTM, CDR2 ANQGSEA. This CDR3 spans 13 amino acids. The CDR3 DNA reads TGCAGCGTTGAAGGCTCCGGCACAGATACGCAGTATTTT. Amino acids: CSVEGSGTDTQYF.

The table lists this clonotype with many counts. The chain carries TRBV25-1 and TRBJ1-6, with 10 bases identical to TRBD1. The CDR3 is 15 amino acids. The germline V gene encodes CDR1 MGHDK and CDR2 SYGVNS. Unmatched junction bases numbered 3, after V lost 4 bases and J lost 6 bases. CDR3 protein: CASSGRTGGNSPLHF. The CDR3, as DNA: TGTGCCAGCAGTGGACGGACAGGGGGTAATTCACCCCTCCACTTT.

The V and J genes are TRBV7-6 and TRBJ2-5; no definite D call. The CDR3 has 11 amino acids. Trimming removed 5 bases at V and 7 bases at J, with 8 bases between. Germline CDR1 and CDR2: SGHVS and FNYEAQ. DNA of the CDR3: TGTGCCAGCAGCCCCTCAGGGACCCAGTACTTC. This codes for CASSPSGTQYF.

This clonotype has just a few counts. The chain recombines TRBV5-4 with TRBJ1-6; 7 bases match TRBD1. Germline assignment: CDR1 SGHNT and CDR2 YYREEE (reference sequence). The CDR3 loop spans 15 amino acids. With 1 base clipped from V and 7 bases from J, the junction kept 5 bases outside the gene matches. The CDR3, as DNA: TGTGCCAGCAGCTTGAACAGGGGATTGAATTCACCCCTCCACTTT. This translates into CASSLNRGLNSPLHF.

This clonotype has at least ten counts. J is TRBJ2-5 and V is TRBV4-2; no definite D call. Between the trimmed V and J ends, which lost 3 bases and 1 base, there was a span of 15 bases. The germline V gene has CDR1 LGHNA and CDR2 YNFKEQ. This CDR3 has 16 residues. The CDR3 nucleotides read TGTGCCAGCAGCCATTCCGGACCAAGATCCCAAGAGACCCAGTACTTC. As protein: CASSHSGPRSQETQYF.

This clonotype was detected a few times. The chain couples TRBV18 to TRBJ1-5, with D hard to call. Per the germline V gene, CDR1 is KGHSH and CDR2 is LQKENI. CDR3 length equals 14 residues. Trimming removed 2 bases from V and 8 bases from J, with 13 bases in between. CDR3 region: CASSPLNEVKPQHF. CDR3 DNA: TGTGCCAGCTCACCATTGAACGAGGTTAAGCCCCAGCATTTT.

This clonotype occurred many times. The chain couples TRBV3-1 to TRBJ2-7, with D uncertain. The length of the CDR3 is 12 residues. CDR1 is LGHDT, CDR2 YNNKEL, per germline (reference sequence). Trimming stripped 4 bases from V and 4 bases from J, with 8 bases between. The CDR3 protein is CASSPGRYEQYF. The DNA of the CDR3 is TGTGCCAGCAGCCCCGGACGTTACGAGCAGTACTTC.

V usage is TRBV20-1 and J usage is TRBJ1-5, with D possibly TRBD1 on 6 matching bases. With 0 bases removed from V and 1 base from J, the gap between germline ends came to 10 bases. Looked up from germline, CDR1 is DFQATT and CDR2 is SNEGSKA (reference sequence). CDR3 length: 15 residues. The DNA of the CDR3 is TGCAGTGCTAGAGATGGGGGGCGCAGCAATCAGCCCCAGCATTTT. Amino acids: CSARDGGRSNQPQHF.

The rearrangement uses TRBV5-8 and TRBJ2-1; TRBD2 agrees at 9 bases. This CDR3 is 15 amino acids long. V shed 4 bases and J 2 bases; nucleotides not matched to a gene: 4. Germline V CDR1 and CDR2: SGHTS, YDEGEE. The CDR3 nucleotides read TGTGCCAGCAGCCCTGAGCGGGGGGCCTACAATGAGCAGTTCTTC. It specifies CASSPERGAYNEQFF.